One sample yielded the 24 T cell receptor beta chains listed below, sequenced in a study of cytotoxic CD8 clonotypes in ibrutinib-treated CLL. Sequenced by immunoSEQ multiplex PCR; TCRdb stores in-frame clones only, minus some. The table records 90,000 to 150,000 clones, 50% to 65% of them present only once. Sequenced here: PBMCs, sampled after 24 months of ibrutinib treatment. All receptors come from a human donor with chronic lymphocytic leukemia.

The chain recombines TRBV7-8 with TRBJ1-5; 7 positions agree with TRBD1. CDR1 and CDR2 (germline): SGHVS, FQNEAQ. CDR3 length: 14 amino acids. J was trimmed by 4 bases and V by 4 bases; bases with no gene match: 4. The CDR3 DNA follows: TGTGCCAGCAGCTGGGAGGGGGCGAATCAGCCCCAGCATTTT. Its protein is CASSWEGANQPQHF.

There are many counts of this clone. Since the CDR3 does not end with the conserved phenylalanine or tryptophan, this likely comes from a read error. The limits of the CDR3 on the DNA are not certain, so only TCRdb's listed CDR3 is given. The rearrangement links TRBV6-5 to TRBJ1-1. The CDR3 spans 10 residues, counting both ends. Looked up from germline, CDR1 is MNHEY and CDR2 is SVGAGI. This chain's CDR3 is CASKFAGDGV.

V and J are TRBV5-1 and TRBJ2-5; 10 bases agree with TRBD1. Germline values: CDR1 SGHRS, CDR2 YFSETQ. The V segment lost 7 bases and the J segment 7 bases; nucleotides outside the gene matches: 7. CDR3 size: 13 residues. The CDR3 here is CASSTGGEGTQYF. For the CDR3, the DNA is TGCGCCAGCTCGACAGGGGGCGAGGGGACCCAGTACTTC.

The chain combines TRBV11-3 with TRBJ1-1; the D is unclear. This CDR3 has 14 amino acids. Germline CDR1 SGHNT, CDR2 YENEEA. The V and J ends lost 5 bases and 3 bases respectively, with 13 bases between them. The DNA for the CDR3 is TGTGCCAGCAGCCCGCGGCGCGGGGACACTGAAGCTTTCTTT. Translated, it gives CASSPRRGDTEAFF. The full variable domain, in which reference TRBV11-3 and TRBJ1-1 provide the parts outside the CDR3, is EAGVVQSPRYKIIEKKQPVAFWCNPISGHNTLYWYLQNLGQGPELLIRYENEEAVDDSQLPKDRFSAERLKGVDSTLKIQPAELGDSAVYLCASSPRRGDTEAFFGQGTRLTVV.

CDR3: CASSQPSGDYGYTF. The CDR3 DNA is TGTGCCAGCAGCCAACCCTCGGGAGACTATGGCTACACCTTC. The gene calls are TRBV14 and TRBJ1-2; unclear D gene. The germline V and J ends were trimmed by 2 bases and 3 bases, with 10 bases remaining between them. Germline loops: CDR1 SGHDN, CDR2 FVKESK. This CDR3 comprises 14 residues.

The chain joins TRBV25-1 to TRBJ1-1, with D hard to call. Germline V gene sequence: CDR1 MGHDK, CDR2 SYGVNS. V lost 3 bases, J lost 0 bases, and 8 bases lay in between. The CDR3 is made up of 14 amino acids. The CDR3 coding sequence is TGTGCCAGCAGTGAGTCAAATTTGAACACTGAAGCTTTCTTT. Its protein is CASSESNLNTEAFF. Together with reference TRBV25-1 and TRBJ1-1, the CDR3 gives the full variable domain: EADIYQTPRYLVIGTGKKITLECSQTMGHDKMYWYQQDPGMELHLIHYSYGVNSTEKGDLSSESTVSRIRTEHFPLTLESARPSHTSQYLCASSESNLNTEAFFGQGTRLTVV.

This clone was observed once. The chain couples TRBV28 to TRBJ1-3; D gene uncertain. V lost 4 bases and J 3 bases, leaving 7 bases between the germline ends. Germline CDR1 reads MDHEN; CDR2 reads SYDVKM. CDR3 size: 13 residues. CDR3 amino acids: CASSSSFGNTIYF. The CDR3 DNA is TGTGCCAGCAGTTCATCATTTGGAAACACCATATATTTT.

The gene calls are TRBV7-6 and TRBJ2-1, with 8 bases aligning to TRBD2. This CDR3 spans 16 amino acids. V trimming: 2 bases; J trimming: 5 bases; junction bases outside the gene matches: 8. Germline values: CDR1 SGHVS, CDR2 FNYEAQ. The CDR3 here is CASSLRAGGDNNEQFF. The CDR3, as DNA: TGTGCCAGCAGCTTACGGGCGGGGGGCGACAACAATGAGCAGTTCTTC.

The sample holds a few counts of this clone. V gene TRBV7-3 combines with J gene TRBJ2-1, with no clear D. Germline CDR1 reads SGHTA; CDR2 reads FQGTGA. CDR3 length equals 13 residues. Trimming cost V 5 bases and J 5 bases, with 10 bases left between them. The CDR3: CASSQLTDNEQFF. The CDR3 nucleotides read TGTGCCAGCAGCCAACTTACAGACAATGAGCAGTTCTTC.

This clone was seen ten or more times. This chain uses TRBV7-6 with TRBJ1-5, with 8 bases fitting TRBD1. CDR1 SGHVS and CDR2 FNYEAQ come from the germline V gene. Germline trimming cut 5 bases from V and 6 bases from J; bases unmatched to any gene: 3. CDR3 size: 13 residues. CDR3: CASSTGGGQPQHF. The CDR3 DNA follows: TGTGCCAGCAGCACAGGGGGAGGTCAGCCCCAGCATTTT.

This clone was counted a few times. V is TRBV5-6 and J is TRBJ2-2; possibly TRBD1 for D (6 bases). Between the trimmed V and J ends, which lost 0 bases and 6 bases, there was a span of 9 bases. Germline V gives CDR1 SGHDT, CDR2 YYEEEE. The CDR3 spans 14 residues. The CDR3 sequence is CASSLGTVSGELFF. Written as DNA, the CDR3 is TGTGCCAGCAGCTTGGGGACAGTGTCCGGGGAGCTGTTTTTT.

The chain combines TRBV2 with TRBJ1-2; 10 bases match TRBD1. J lost 6 bases, V lost 6 bases, and 10 bases had no gene match. CDR1 is SNHLY, CDR2 FYNNEI, per germline. The length of the CDR3 is 15 residues. CDR3 sequence reads: CASSDPDRGHNGYTF. Here the CDR3 DNA reads TGTGCCAGCAGCGACCCCGACAGGGGGCATAATGGCTACACCTTC.

The genes are TRBV29-1 and TRBJ1-2, with D maybe TRBD1 (5 bases). The CDR3 covers 16 residues. The V and J ends lost 6 bases and 6 bases respectively, with 26 bases between them. Germline-derived CDR1 and CDR2 are SQVTM and ANQGSEA. The CDR3 region has the DNA TGCAGCGTCCTCGACACCCAGGATGGGGGACGGGATGGCTACACCTTC. Amino acid sequence: CSVLDTQDGGRDGYTF.

In DNA form, the CDR3 reads TGTGCCAGCAGTCGCGGCGGTAGGGGGGACTATGGCTACACCTTC. Amino acids: CASSRGGRGDYGYTF. This chain connects TRBV6-5 to TRBJ1-2; possible D gene TRBD1, 6 bases. The V and J ends lost 5 bases and 3 bases respectively, with 16 bases between them. The CDR3 runs 15 residues. CDR1 and CDR2 from the germline V gene are MNHEY and SVGAGI.

This clone was found many times. The chain joins TRBV10-1 to TRBJ1-1; TRBD1 is a possible D gene (5 bases). Trimming took off 0 bases at V and 6 bases at J, with 8 bases between the two ends. Germline V gene lookup returns CDR1 WNHNN and CDR2 SYGVQD (reference sequence). The CDR3 length is 13 residues. The CDR3 loop reads CASSESRQSEAFF. The CDR3 DNA reads TGCGCCAGCAGTGAGTCGAGACAGTCTGAAGCTTTCTTT.

This clone was counted between two and nine times. The chain carries TRBV6-5 and TRBJ1-2; D is perhaps TRBD1 (6 bases). Germline assignment: CDR1 MNHEY and CDR2 SVGAGI. This CDR3 is 12 amino acids long. Trimming removed 7 bases at V and 8 bases at J, with 14 bases between. CDR3: CASTDRLGGYTF. The CDR3 DNA is TGTGCCAGCACCGACAGGTTGGGAGGCTACACCTTC.

This chain joins TRBV6-1 and TRBJ1-2, with TRBD1 as a possible D gene (5 bases). V was pared by 2 bases and J by 4 bases, with 14 bases between. Germline V CDR1 and CDR2: MNHNS, SASEGT. This CDR3 comprises 15 residues. The CDR3 protein is CASSEWDRGSYGYTF. The CDR3 DNA sequence: TGTGCCAGCAGTGAATGGGACCGGGGATCCTATGGCTACACCTTC.

The gene calls are TRBV6-5 and TRBJ1-2; perhaps TRBD1 as D (5 bases). The CDR3 covers 12 residues. V lost 5 bases to trimming and J lost 4 bases, with 8 bases between them. Germline CDR1 reads MNHEY; CDR2 reads SVGAGI. CDR3 protein: CASSPGTYGYTF. The CDR3 DNA is TGTGCCAGCAGTCCAGGGACCTATGGCTACACCTTC.

The rearrangement links TRBV30 to TRBJ2-3, with a weak D call TRBD1 (6 bases). CDR1 and CDR2 (germline): GTSNPN, SVGIG (reference sequence). The CDR3 contains 14 residues. Trimming pared 2 bases from V and 2 bases from J, leaving 11 bases between. The CDR3 DNA reads as TGTGCCTGGAGTACAGGGAAGAACACAGATACGCAGTATTTT. It yields the protein CAWSTGKNTDTQYF.

V usage is TRBV29-1 and J usage is TRBJ1-4, with D possibly being TRBD1 (5 bases). V lost 5 bases and J 8 bases, leaving 18 bases between the germline ends. The length of the CDR3 is 14 residues. In germline, CDR1 is SQVTM, CDR2 ANQGSEA. The CDR3 reads CSVQKGRGNEKLFF. The CDR3 DNA is TGCAGCGTTCAAAAGGGTAGGGGAAACGAAAAACTGTTTTTT.

This sequence joins TRBV19 and TRBJ2-7; D is undetermined. Trimming removed 3 bases at V and 4 bases at J, with 13 bases between. The germline V gene has CDR1 LNHDA and CDR2 SQIVND (reference sequence). The CDR3 is 14 amino acids. CDR3 in DNA: TGTGCCAGTAGTATTCAGCTCGCCACATACGAGCAGTACTTC. It specifies CASSIQLATYEQYF.

This clone was seen once. The rearrangement joins TRBV7-9 to TRBJ2-1; 12 bases map to TRBD2. Germline CDR1 and CDR2: SEHNR and FQNEAQ (reference sequence). The CDR3 sequence is 18 residues long. V was clipped by 5 bases and J by 5 bases; unmatched bases: 13. In DNA, the CDR3 is TGTGCCAGCAGCATTGGGACTAGCGGGCGTCCTGTTCACAATGAGCAGTTCTTC. It translates to CASSIGTSGRPVHNEQFF.

This clone occurred a few times. The chain is built from TRBV10-2 and TRBJ1-1, with D unclear. CDR3 length: 15 residues. V lost 6 bases, J lost 1 base, and 15 bases lay in between. In germline, CDR1 is WSHSY, CDR2 SAAADI. The CDR3 coding sequence is TGCGCCAGCAGGACAAGGTTGCCCTCGAACACTGAAGCTTTCTTT. Translation: CASRTRLPSNTEAFF.

In this sample, this clone turned up once. The chain links TRBV10-2 to TRBJ2-6; 9 bases agree with TRBD1. The CDR3 is made up of 16 amino acids. The trim removed 8 bases at V and 0 bases at J, leaving 5 bases unmatched. Looked up from germline, CDR1 is WSHSY and CDR2 is SAAADI. As DNA, the CDR3 is TGCGCCAGCGGGGGACAGGGCTCCTCTGGGGCCAACGTCCTGACTTTC. This codes for CASGGQGSSGANVLTF.